Listed below are T cell receptor beta chains from one sample, sequenced in a study of CD8 T cells in Susac syndrome. TCRdb reanalysed the immunoSEQ multiplex PCR reads using MiXCR and keeps one entry per CDR3 protein. The data contain tens of thousands of distinct CDR3 sequences, roughly 94% of them singletons. Sequenced sample: CD4+ T cells from PBMCs. Every receptor here comes from a human donor with Susac syndrome. The CDR3 runs from the conserved cysteine through the conserved F or W. A D gene is named only where the DNA matches it firmly. A clone size is listed for some rows: how often the clone was seen (once, few, many), or a class if it is expanded.

size	V	length	D	J	DNA	CDR3
-	TRBV13	13	-	TRBJ2-5	TGTGCCAGCAGCCGGGACAAACAAGAGACCCAGTACTTC	CASSRDKQETQYF
once	TRBV27	15	-	TRBJ2-1	TGTGCCAGCAGCACCACCACTAGCCCCTACAATGAGCAGTTCTTC	CASSTTTSPYNEQFF
-	TRBV29-1	14	-	TRBJ2-4	TGCAGCGTTCGTGGACGGCTAGCCAAAAACATTCAGTACTTC	CSVRGRLAKNIQYF
-	TRBV12-3/TRBV12-4	15	TRBD2	TRBJ2-3	TGTGCCAGCAGCACCGCTAGCGGGGGGGCAGATACGCAGTATTTT	CASSTASGGADTQYF
-	TRBV7-9	13	-	TRBJ2-5	TGTGCCAGCAGCTTACGGTATCCCGAGACCCAGTACTTC	CASSLRYPETQYF
-	TRBV24-1	13	-	TRBJ2-2	TGTGCCACCACCCCCCCCGGGACCGGGGAGCTGTTTTTT	CATTPPGTGELFF
-	TRBV28	16	TRBD1	TRBJ2-2	TGTGCCAGCAGCCCGGGGACAGCCACGAACACCGGGGAGCTGTTTTTT	CASSPGTATNTGELFF
-	TRBV20-1	12	TRBD1	TRBJ1-2	TGCAGTGCTACAGGGGGCGGCTATGGCTACACCTTC	CSATGGGYGYTF
-	TRBV30	12	-	TRBJ1-2	TGTGCCTGGAACGGAGGAAACTATGGCTACACCTTC	CAWNGGNYGYTF
-	TRBV24-1	13	TRBD1	TRBJ1-5	TGTGCCACCAGTGATCACAGGGGCCAGCCCCAGCATTTT	CATSDHRGQPQHF